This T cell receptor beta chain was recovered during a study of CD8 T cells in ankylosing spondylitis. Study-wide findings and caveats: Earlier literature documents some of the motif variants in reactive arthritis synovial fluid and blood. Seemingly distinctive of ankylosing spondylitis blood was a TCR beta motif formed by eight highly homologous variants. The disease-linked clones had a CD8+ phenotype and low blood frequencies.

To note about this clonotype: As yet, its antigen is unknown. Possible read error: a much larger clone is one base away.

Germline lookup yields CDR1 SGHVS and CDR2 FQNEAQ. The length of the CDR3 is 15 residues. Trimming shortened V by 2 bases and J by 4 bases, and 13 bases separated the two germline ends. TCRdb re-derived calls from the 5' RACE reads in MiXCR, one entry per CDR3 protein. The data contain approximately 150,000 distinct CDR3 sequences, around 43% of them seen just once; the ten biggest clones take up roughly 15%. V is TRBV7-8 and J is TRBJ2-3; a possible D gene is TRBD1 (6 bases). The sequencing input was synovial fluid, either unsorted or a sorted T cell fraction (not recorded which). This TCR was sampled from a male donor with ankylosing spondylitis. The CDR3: CASSLYRDPADTQYF. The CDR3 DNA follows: TGTGCCAGCAGCTTATACAGGGACCCAGCAGATACGCAGTATTTT.